This TCR beta chain was captured by sequencing in a study of OX40 agonist ivuxolimab in advanced cancers. Across the study: Prior checkpoint blockade (anti-PD-1, anti-PD-L1 or anti-CTLA-4) was permitted; around 40% had it. Regarding the study as a whole: Circulating CD4+ and CD8+ T cells showed clonal expansion by week 6 at 0.1 to 3.0 mg/kg.

Method: immunoSEQ multiplex PCR; TCRdb's copy keeps in-frame clones and lacks some. The table shows around 78,000 clones, with 75% to 90% occurring only once. This CDR3 region has 13 residues. The germline CDR1 and CDR2 sequences are SGHAT and FQNNGV. Trimming cost V 0 bases and J 4 bases, with 4 bases left between them. On this clone: As yet, its antigen is unknown.

Autoimmune disease history or systemic immunosuppression meant exclusion. Sampling times: baseline, cycle 4 day 1, cycle 7 day 1. The rearrangement links TRBV11-2 to TRBJ1-5; D gene uncertain. The TCR sequence derives from an adult with an advanced solid tumor such as melanoma, head and neck, liver or kidney cancer. The starting material was CD4+ or CD8+ T cells sorted from blood, obtained in a trial of the OX40 agonist ivuxolimab. This CDR3 is CASSLDRNQPQHF. The DNA for the CDR3 is TGTGCCAGCAGCTTAGACAGAAATCAGCCCCAGCATTTT.